This TCR beta chain was sequenced during a study of T cell changes during pregnancy in multiple sclerosis (dated by TCRdb to 2018 to 2020). Some background on the complete study: The study looked at changes in the T cell repertoire across pregnancy in women with multiple sclerosis.

The CDR3, from cysteine to phenylalanine, totals 15 residues. The CDR3 DNA has 45 bases and is translated from base 1. CDR1 is given as SNHLY and CDR2 as FYNNEI, both from the germline V gene. V trim: 0 bases; J trim: 4 bases; unmatched bases: 3. In regard to this clone: Its antigen specificity is not known. Per-base quality was not reported, and no clone a single base away is much larger than it.

Receptor libraries were prepared by the immunoSEQ multiplex PCR assay. Sourced from immuneACCESS, this table was stored by TCRdb with only in-frame sequences that have V and J called. A share of the clones is absent; for the studies checked, an unresolved V gene accounts for under half, and the remainder has no known explanation. The sample profile shows under 85,000 clones; 90% to 95% of them were found once. The top ten hold under 0.35% of the sample. This specimen consisted of CD4+ T cells from peripheral blood mononuclear cells, obtained in the third trimester of pregnancy. The receptor comes from a female donor in good health, enrolled as a control in a pregnancy study. The chain couples TRBV2 to TRBJ2-1, with 7 junctional bases fitting TRBD1. The CDR3 in this case is CASSEARTGYNEQFF. The DNA is as follows: TGTGCCAGCAGTGAAGCCAGGACAGGTTACAATGAGCAGTTCTTC.